Following are 24 T cell receptor beta chains from one sample sequenced in a study of beta chain features in type 1 diabetes. Reverse transcription of all isolated RNA meant that expressed TCRB transcripts were sequenced. The table came from immunoSEQ multiplex PCR; TCRdb's copy has only in-frame clones and leaves some out. The data hold about 620,000 clones, with roughly a sixth observed a single time. Material: naive CD4+ T cells from blood. The source is a man younger than 35 in good health.

The rearrangement links TRBV7-9 to TRBJ1-2; D gene unclear. CDR3 length: 14 residues. Trimming pared 3 bases from V and 5 bases from J, leaving 13 bases between. Germline V CDR1 and CDR2: SEHNR, FQNEAQ (reference sequence). The CDR3 protein is CASSFQTGGYGYTF. The CDR3 region has the DNA TGTGCCAGCAGCTTCCAGACCGGAGGGTATGGCTACACCTTC.

This chain uses TRBV6-5 with TRBJ2-3, with TRBD2 as a possible D gene (6 bases). This CDR3 region has 13 residues. Germline-derived CDR1 and CDR2 are MNHEY and SVGAGI. V dropped 6 bases and J dropped 5 bases, with 12 bases sitting between them. The CDR3 is CASRSPGVDTQYF. The DNA of the CDR3 is TGTGCCAGCAGATCACCGGGGGTAGATACGCAGTATTTT.

The table lists this clone with a few counts. The rearrangement joins TRBV7-2 to TRBJ1-6, with 10 positions matching TRBD1. Germline V lookup: CDR1 SGHTA, CDR2 FQGNSA. V trimming: 6 bases; J trimming: 2 bases; junction bases outside the gene matches: 4. The length of the CDR3 is 16 residues. The CDR3 DNA follows: TGTGCCAGCAGTCGGGACAGGGGCGCCTATAATTCACCCCTCCACTTT. Translated, it gives CASSRDRGAYNSPLHF.

This clone was detected a few times. The V gene is TRBV7-3, the J gene TRBJ2-1; D unclear. V lost 4 bases, J lost 8 bases, and 6 bases lay in between. The length of the CDR3 is 11 residues. Germline V gene lookup returns CDR1 SGHTA and CDR2 FQGTGA. The CDR3 region is CASSSSDEQFF. The CDR3 nucleotides are TGTGCCAGCAGCTCGTCGGATGAGCAGTTCTTC. Full variable domain (rest looked up from reference TRBV7-3 and TRBJ2-1): GAGVSQTPSNKVTEKGKYVELRCDPISGHTALYWYRQSLGQGPEFLIYFQGTGAADDSGLPNDRFFAVRPEGSVSTLKIQRTERGDSAVYLCASSSSDEQFFGPGTRLTVL.

The chain combines TRBV29-1 with TRBJ2-7, with 11 bases matching TRBD1. Per the germline V gene, CDR1 is SQVTM and CDR2 is ANQGSEA. The CDR3 covers 13 residues. V gave up 6 bases and J gave up 3 bases; unmatched junction bases: 4. The CDR3 sequence is CSVWGQGVYEQYF. CDR3 coding DNA: TGCAGCGTCTGGGGACAGGGGGTCTACGAGCAGTACTTC.

This clone was counted between two and nine times. The chain has TRBV5-1 and TRBJ1-5, with 7 nucleotides matching TRBD1. The CDR3 consists of 17 residues. Germline V CDR1 and CDR2: SGHRS, YFSETQ. With V trimmed by 0 bases and J by 7 bases, 13 bases remained unmatched. The CDR3 here is CASSLGVTGRAGQPQHF. CDR3 DNA: TGCGCCAGCAGCTTGGGAGTGACAGGGAGGGCAGGGCAGCCCCAGCATTTT.

In DNA form, the CDR3 reads TGTGCCAGCAGCCCAGATGGGGGGGCTGGAGATACGCAGTATTTT. Translation gives CASSPDGGAGDTQYF. This chain joins TRBV21-1 and TRBJ2-3; TRBD2, the table's D call, lacks a check against the DNA. TRBV21-1 is tagged as a pseudogene. CDR3 length: 15 amino acids.

This clone occurred a few times. V is TRBV6-5 and J is TRBJ1-2; D gene ambiguous. The CDR3 spans 15 residues. Between the trimmed V and J ends, which lost 6 bases and 2 bases, there was a span of 16 bases. Germline CDR1 reads MNHEY; CDR2 reads SVGAGI. CDR3 nucleotides: TGTGCCAGCAGACCCACCCTGACATACAACTATGGCTACACCTTC. This translates into CASRPTLTYNYGYTF.

The table lists this clone with a few counts. The CDR3 region is CASSRQLAGDYEQYF. As DNA, the CDR3 is TGCGCCAGCAGCCGCCAACTAGCGGGGGACTACGAGCAGTACTTC. The chain carries TRBV4-3 and TRBJ2-7, with 11 bases aligning to TRBD2. The CDR3 length is 15 residues. The V gene's germline CDR1 is LGHNA and CDR2 YSLEER. With V trimmed by 4 bases and J by 3 bases, 5 bases remained unmatched.

This clone was counted between two and nine times. The V call is TRBV28, the J call TRBJ1-1, with D hard to call. The V end was cut by 3 bases, the J end by 5 bases, with 10 bases between. Germline lookup yields CDR1 MDHEN and CDR2 SYDVKM. The CDR3 is made up of 13 amino acids. The CDR3 sequence: CASSFVGSTEAFF. DNA for the CDR3: TGTGCCAGCAGTTTCGTGGGAAGTACTGAAGCTTTCTTT.

The gene calls are TRBV29-1 and TRBJ2-2; 7 nucleotides align to TRBD1. Per the germline V gene, CDR1 is SQVTM and CDR2 is ANQGSEA. The V gene end was trimmed by 5 bases and the J gene end by 7 bases; junction bases not matched to a gene: 10. CDR3 length: 14 amino acids. The CDR3 reads CSVSPGQVRGELFF. The CDR3 nucleotides are TGCAGCGTTTCCCCCGGACAGGTCCGCGGGGAGCTGTTTTTT.

This clone was counted only a few times. This sequence joins TRBV25-1 and TRBJ1-4; D not resolved. CDR3 length: 14 residues. Trimming removed 4 bases from V and 4 bases from J, with 10 bases in between. CDR1 is MGHDK and CDR2 is SYGVNS in the germline V gene. This chain's CDR3 is CASSAGRINEKLFF. CDR3 in DNA: TGTGCCAGCAGTGCCGGACGGATTAATGAAAAACTGTTTTTT.

The gene calls are TRBV19 and TRBJ1-2, with 7 positions matching TRBD1. The J segment lost 5 bases and the V segment lost 8 bases, leaving 17 bases of the junction unmatched. Germline loops: CDR1 LNHDA, CDR2 SQIVND (reference sequence). This CDR3 contains 16 residues. The CDR3 here is CASGAWGTGTVYGYTF. The CDR3 region has the DNA TGTGCCAGTGGGGCATGGGGTACCGGGACAGTATATGGCTACACCTTC. Combining the CDR3 with reference TRBV19 and TRBJ1-2 gives the whole variable domain DGGITQSPKYLFRKEGQNVTLSCEQNLNHDAMYWYRQDPGQGLRLIYYSQIVNDFQKGDIAEGYSVSREKKESFPLTVTSAQKNPTAFYLCASGAWGTGTVYGYTFGSGTRLTVV.

There are a few counts of this clone. DNA for the CDR3: TGTGCCACCAGCAGAGTTCCCGGGACAGGCTACAATGAGCAGTTCTTC. It encodes CATSRVPGTGYNEQFF. The chain has TRBV15 and TRBJ2-1, with TRBD1 identical over 8 bases. Germline-derived CDR1 and CDR2 are LNHNV and YYDKDF (reference sequence). The CDR3 contains 16 residues. With V trimmed by 1 base and J by 3 bases, 5 bases remained unmatched.

There are a few counts of this clone. The chain uses TRBV19 and TRBJ2-1, with 7 bases identical to TRBD1. Trimming cost V 6 bases and J 4 bases; bases outside gene matches: 12. Per germline, CDR1 LNHDA and CDR2 SQIVND (reference sequence). CDR3 length: 16 residues. CDR3 sequence reads: CASSRPLRDRYNEQFF. The CDR3 DNA sequence: TGTGCCAGTAGCAGGCCCCTTCGGGACAGATACAATGAGCAGTTCTTC.

This clone was seen more than once but under ten times. V gene TRBV4-2 combines with J gene TRBJ2-5, with 10 bases fitting TRBD1. This CDR3 is built from 15 residues. Germline V gene data show CDR1 as LGHNA and CDR2 as YNFKEQ. Trimming cost V 1 base and J 5 bases; bases outside gene matches: 4. CDR3 bases: TGTGCCAGCAGCCAAGCCGACAGGGGGCTGGAGACCCAGTACTTC. Its translation is CASSQADRGLETQYF.

A few counts support this clone. The J gene is TRBJ2-6, the V gene TRBV27, with D tentatively TRBD1 or TRBD2 (6 bases each). CDR1 and CDR2 from the germline V gene are MNHEY and SMNVEV (reference sequence). V shed 5 bases and J shed 0 bases, with 17 bases lying between them. This CDR3 spans 18 amino acids. CDR3 amino acids: CASSNGLGGTSGANVLTF. The CDR3 region has the DNA TGTGCCAGCAGTAATGGGCTGGGGGGCACCTCTGGGGCCAACGTCCTGACTTTC.

This clone was counted between two and nine times. The V call is TRBV29-1, the J call TRBJ1-5, with D perhaps TRBD1 (6 bases). The germline V gene encodes CDR1 SQVTM and CDR2 ANQGSEA. The CDR3 totals 13 residues. Trimming left V 6 bases short and J 6 bases short, with 15 bases between. CDR3 loop: CSVATGNGQPQHF. For the CDR3, the DNA is TGCAGCGTGGCGACAGGTAACGGTCAGCCCCAGCATTTT. Based on the CDR3 plus reference TRBV29-1 and TRBJ1-5, the full variable domain is SAVISQKPSRDICQRGTSLTIQCQVDSQVTMMFWYRQQPGQSLTLIATANQGSEATYESGFVIDKFPISRPNLTFSTLTVSNMSPEDSSIYLCSVATGNGQPQHFGDGTRLSIL.

The gene calls are TRBV6-6 and TRBJ2-5; possible D gene TRBD2, 6 bases. Germline V gene lookup returns CDR1 MNHNY and CDR2 SVGAGI (reference sequence). The length of the CDR3 is 13 residues. V lost 8 bases and J 6 bases, leaving 16 bases between the germline ends. The CDR3 loop is CASGNSGFKTQYF. CDR3 in DNA: TGTGCCAGCGGAAATAGCGGATTCAAGACCCAGTACTTC.

The chain uses TRBV7-2 and TRBJ1-1; D gene ambiguous. Trimming pared 5 bases from V and 1 base from J, leaving 11 bases between. The CDR3 contains 14 residues. The germline V gene has CDR1 SGHTA and CDR2 FQGNSA. CDR3 protein: CASSAGPQNTEAFF. The CDR3 nucleotides are TGTGCCAGCAGCGCAGGACCGCAGAACACTGAAGCTTTCTTT.

This clone was detected only a few times. The V gene is TRBV4-3, the J gene TRBJ2-6; D not resolved. Trimming shortened V by 0 bases and J by 0 bases, and 9 bases separated the two germline ends. Germline-derived CDR1 and CDR2 are LGHNA and YSLEER. The CDR3 extends over 17 amino acids. The CDR3 loop is CASSQDAGFSGANVLTF. The CDR3, as DNA: TGCGCCAGCAGCCAAGATGCAGGCTTCTCTGGGGCCAACGTCCTGACTTTC.

This clone was detected only a few times. The sample has other DNA sequences that encode this CDR3 too. This chain uses TRBV2 with TRBJ1-2, with D perhaps TRBD1 (6 bases). Germline assignment: CDR1 SNHLY and CDR2 FYNNEI. This CDR3 is built from 13 residues. V was shortened by 3 bases and J by 5 bases, with 10 bases between the two germline ends. DNA of the CDR3: TGTGCCAGCAGTGAGGGGCAGGGGTATGGCTACACCTTC. It specifies CASSEGQGYGYTF.

V and J are TRBV18 and TRBJ2-1; TRBD1 agrees at 9 bases. The CDR3 length is 19 residues. The V and J ends lost 3 bases and 1 base, in that order; junction bases with no gene match: 13. Germline-derived CDR1 and CDR2 are KGHSH and LQKENI. Written as DNA, the CDR3 is TGTGCCAGCTCACCTCCGGGACAGGGAAGGATCGGTTCCTACAATGAGCAGTTCTTC. This codes for CASSPPGQGRIGSYNEQFF.

The V and J genes are TRBV6-6 and TRBJ1-5; the match to TRBD1 covers 10 bases. This CDR3 comprises 14 residues. The V and J ends lost 5 bases and 5 bases, in that order; junction bases with no gene match: 3. Germline CDR1 reads MNHNY; CDR2 reads SVGAGI (reference sequence). In DNA, the CDR3 is TGTGCCAGCAGTCCGACAGGGGGCCATCAGCCCCAGCATTTT. This codes for CASSPTGGHQPQHF.